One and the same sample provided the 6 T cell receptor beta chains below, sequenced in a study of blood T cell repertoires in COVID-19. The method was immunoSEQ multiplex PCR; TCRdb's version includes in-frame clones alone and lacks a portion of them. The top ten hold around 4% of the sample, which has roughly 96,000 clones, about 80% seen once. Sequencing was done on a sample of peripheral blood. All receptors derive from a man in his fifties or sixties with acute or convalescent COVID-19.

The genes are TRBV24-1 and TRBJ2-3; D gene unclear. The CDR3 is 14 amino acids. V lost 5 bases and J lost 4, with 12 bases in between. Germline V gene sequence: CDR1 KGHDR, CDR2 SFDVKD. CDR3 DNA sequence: TGTGCCACCAGTGGACCAAGAGAGGCAGATACGCAGTATTTT. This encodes CATSGPREADTQYF.

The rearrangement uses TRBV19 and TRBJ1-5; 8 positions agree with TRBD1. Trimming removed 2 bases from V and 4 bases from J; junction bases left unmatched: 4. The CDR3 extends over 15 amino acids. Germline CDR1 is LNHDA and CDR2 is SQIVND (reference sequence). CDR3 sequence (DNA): TGTGCCAGTAGTATACGGACAGGGCAGAATCAGCCCCAGCATTTT. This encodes CASSIRTGQNQPQHF.

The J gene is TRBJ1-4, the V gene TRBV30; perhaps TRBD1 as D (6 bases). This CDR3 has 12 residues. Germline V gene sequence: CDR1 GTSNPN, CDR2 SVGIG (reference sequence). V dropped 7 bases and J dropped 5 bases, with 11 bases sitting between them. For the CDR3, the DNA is TGTGCCTCGGACAGAGGGAATGAAAAACTGTTTTTT. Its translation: CASDRGNEKLFF. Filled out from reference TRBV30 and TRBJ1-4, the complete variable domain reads SQTIHQWPATLVQPVGSPLSLECTVEGTSNPNLYWYRQAAGRGLQLLFYSVGIGQISSEVPQNLSASRPQDRQFILSSKKLLLSDSGFYLCASDRGNEKLFFGSGTQLSVL.

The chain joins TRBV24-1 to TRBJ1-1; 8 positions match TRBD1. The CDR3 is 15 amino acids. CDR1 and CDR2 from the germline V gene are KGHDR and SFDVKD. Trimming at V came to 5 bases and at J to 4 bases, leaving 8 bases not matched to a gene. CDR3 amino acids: CATSGTGGRGTEAFF. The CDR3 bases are TGTGCCACCAGTGGCACAGGGGGGCGCGGCACTGAAGCTTTCTTT.

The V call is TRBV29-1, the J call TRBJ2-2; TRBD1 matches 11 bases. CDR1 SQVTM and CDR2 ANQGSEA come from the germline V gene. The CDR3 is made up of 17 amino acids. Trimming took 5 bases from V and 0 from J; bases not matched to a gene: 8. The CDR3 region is CSVPGQGARANTGELFF. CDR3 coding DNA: TGCAGCGTTCCAGGACAGGGGGCCCGCGCGAACACCGGGGAGCTGTTTTTT.

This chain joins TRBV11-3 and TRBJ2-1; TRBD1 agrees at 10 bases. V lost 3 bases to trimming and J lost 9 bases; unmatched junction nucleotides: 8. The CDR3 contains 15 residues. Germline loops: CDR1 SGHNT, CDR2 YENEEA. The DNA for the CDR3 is TGTGCCAGCAGCTTGGGGGACAGGGGCTTGAGTGAGCAGTTCTTC. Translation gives CASSLGDRGLSEQFF.